The TCR beta chain under discussion was sequenced for a study of T cell responses to AZD1222 COVID-19 vaccine. V lost 1 base and J 7 bases, leaving 5 bases between the germline ends. Germline V gene data show CDR1 as SEHNR and CDR2 as FQNEAQ (reference sequence). This CDR3 region has 12 residues. Concerning this clone itself: Its specificity is unknown.

General observations from the study: Seropositive status at baseline applied to only a handful of AZD1222 recipients.

Sequencing used immunoSEQ multiplex PCR; TCRdb keeps in-frame clones, though not all of them. This sample has roughly 66,000 clones, with roughly 84% found just once. The clonotype comes from an adult in good health. The chain carries TRBV7-9 and TRBJ2-1; no reliable D call. Sequencing used peripheral blood, obtained on day 0 of AZD1222 vaccination. The CDR3 bases are TGTGCCAGCAGCTTAGTGAGGAATGAGCAGTTCTTC. The encoded protein is CASSLVRNEQFF. The full variable domain, its missing parts supplied by reference TRBV7-9 and TRBJ2-1, is DTGVSQNPRHKITKRGQNVTFRCDPISEHNRLYWYRQTLGQGPEFLTYFQNEAQLEKSRLLSDRFSAERPKGSFSTLEIQRTEQGDSAMYLCASSLVRNEQFFGPGTRLTVL.